This TCR beta chain was captured by sequencing in a study of identical twins. The study, taken as a whole, reports: Models, which agreed with sharing between unrelated individuals, nonetheless underestimated the out-of-frame TCR alpha sharing seen in monozygotic twins. Conclusions rested on cross-sectional statistics rather than following the same donors.

The CDR3 length is 13 residues. V dropped 7 bases and J dropped 4 bases, with 12 bases sitting between them. TCRdb re-analysed the 5' RACE reads in MiXCR, keeping a single row per CDR3 protein. The table lists around 1.7 million distinct CDR3 sequences, about 32% of them singletons. Every one of the donors was a healthy Caucasian. Remarks on this clonotype: Its cognate antigen is unknown.

Sequenced sample: cord blood. The receptor's source is a newborn girl in good health. The rearrangement links TRBV12-3 or TRBV12-4 to TRBJ2-3; D assignment may be TRBD1 or TRBD2 (6 bases each). The CDR3 reads CASTGASADTQYF. Here the CDR3 DNA reads TGTGCCAGCACGGGGGCAAGTGCAGATACGCAGTATTTT.